This TCR beta chain originates from a study of T cell responses to AZD1222 COVID-19 vaccine. Study-level findings and limits: Clonal diversity was possibly underestimated; the donors were predominantly white British and more often female.

The CDR3 runs 15 residues. Germline V lookup: CDR1 LNHDA, CDR2 SQIVND (reference sequence). The junction had 10 bases not matched to a gene; V was cut back by 10 bases and J by 3 bases. This clone was counted a single time. What it binds is not known. Only in-frame clones appear in the TCRdb table, and some are missing; sequencing was by immunoSEQ multiplex PCR. This repertoire shows approximately 70,000 clones, 86% found once; its top ten account for more than 2%. The starting material was peripheral blood, obtained on day 0 of AZD1222 vaccination. This sequence was found in an adult in good health. The V call is TRBV19, the J call TRBJ2-7; the match to TRBD2 covers 12 bases. CDR3 nucleotide sequence: TGTGCCACTACGGGAGCTAGCGGGAGGGACTACGAGCAGTACTTC. Translation: CATTGASGRDYEQYF.